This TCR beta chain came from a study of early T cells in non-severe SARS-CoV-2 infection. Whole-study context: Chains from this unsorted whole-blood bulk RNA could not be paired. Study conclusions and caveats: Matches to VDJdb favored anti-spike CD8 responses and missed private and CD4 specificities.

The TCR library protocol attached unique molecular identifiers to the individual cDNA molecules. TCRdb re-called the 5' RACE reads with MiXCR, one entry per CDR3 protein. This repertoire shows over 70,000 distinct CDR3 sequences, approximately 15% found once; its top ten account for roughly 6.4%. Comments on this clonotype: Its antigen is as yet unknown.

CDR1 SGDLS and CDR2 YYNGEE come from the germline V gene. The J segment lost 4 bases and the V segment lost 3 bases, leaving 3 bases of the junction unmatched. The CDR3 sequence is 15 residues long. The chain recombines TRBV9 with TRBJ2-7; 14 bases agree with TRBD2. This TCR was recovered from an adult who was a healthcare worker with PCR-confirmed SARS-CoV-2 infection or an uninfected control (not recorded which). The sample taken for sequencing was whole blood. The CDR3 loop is CASSDGTSGSYEQYF. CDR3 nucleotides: TGTGCCAGCAGCGACGGGACTAGCGGGAGTTACGAGCAGTACTTC.